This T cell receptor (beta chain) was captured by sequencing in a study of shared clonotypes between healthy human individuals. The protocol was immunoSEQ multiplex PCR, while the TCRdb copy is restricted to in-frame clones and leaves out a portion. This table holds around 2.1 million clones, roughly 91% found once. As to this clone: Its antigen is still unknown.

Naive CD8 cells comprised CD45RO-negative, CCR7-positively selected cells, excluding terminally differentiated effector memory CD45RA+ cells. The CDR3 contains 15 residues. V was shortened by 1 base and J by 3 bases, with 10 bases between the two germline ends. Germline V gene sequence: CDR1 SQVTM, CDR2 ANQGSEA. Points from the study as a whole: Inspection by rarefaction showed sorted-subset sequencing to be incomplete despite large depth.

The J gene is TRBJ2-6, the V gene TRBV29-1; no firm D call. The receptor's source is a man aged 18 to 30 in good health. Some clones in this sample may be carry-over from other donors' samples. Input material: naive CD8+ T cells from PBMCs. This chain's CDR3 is CSVEALRYGANVLTF. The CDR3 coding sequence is TGCAGCGTTGAAGCCCTAAGATATGGGGCCAACGTCCTGACTTTC.